The rows below give T cell receptor beta chains drawn from one sample of a study of blood T cells in healthy people across ages. TCRdb re-derived calls from the 5' RACE reads in MiXCR, one entry per CDR3 protein. The sample includes 800,000 to 950,000 distinct CDR3 sequences, 25% to 35% of them seen just once. These data were likewise used in another study, on T cells of mothers and their children.

Input material: blood. Receptor source: a woman aged 40 to 55 in good health. The CDR3 runs from the conserved cysteine through the conserved F or W. The order of the fields is CDR3 protein, CDR3 DNA, CDR3 length, clone size, J gene, D gene, V gene. A D gene is named only where the DNA matches it firmly. The size of a clone is reported for some rows only, either as once, few or many, or as a class for expanded clones.

cdr3_aa: CASSLKVGAEQYF
cdr3_nt: TGTGCCAGCAGTTTAAAAGTAGGGGCCGAGCAGTACTTC
cdr3_length: 13
clone_size: many
j_call: TRBJ2-7
d_call: NA
v_call: TRBV12-3/TRBV12-4

cdr3_aa: CASSYPGRVNTEAFF
cdr3_nt: TGTGCCAGCAGTTACCCGGGCAGGGTGAACACTGAAGCTTTCTTT
cdr3_length: 15
clone_size: NA
j_call: TRBJ1-1
d_call: NA
v_call: TRBV6-2/TRBV6-3

cdr3_aa: CSSTFTDTQYF
cdr3_nt: TGTTCCAGCACCTTTACAGATACGCAGTATTTT
cdr3_length: 11
clone_size: NA
j_call: TRBJ2-3
d_call: NA
v_call: TRBV7-9

cdr3_aa: CSVEDFGQGGYTF
cdr3_nt: TGCAGCGTTGAAGATTTTGGACAGGGGGGCTACACCTTC
cdr3_length: 13
clone_size: few
j_call: TRBJ1-2
d_call: TRBD1
v_call: TRBV29-1

cdr3_aa: CASRNGGTGELFF
cdr3_nt: TGTGCCAGCAGGAACGGGGGCACCGGGGAGCTGTTTTTT
cdr3_length: 13
clone_size: NA
j_call: TRBJ2-2
d_call: NA
v_call: TRBV6-5

cdr3_aa: CASAPLAARDGPRGYTF
cdr3_nt: TGCGCCAGCGCTCCTCTCGCGGCGCGGGATGGACCCCGGGGTTACACCTTC
cdr3_length: 17
clone_size: NA
j_call: TRBJ1-2
d_call: NA
v_call: TRBV5-1

cdr3_aa: CTSSLTGSYEQYF
cdr3_nt: TGTACCAGCAGTTTAACAGGATCCTACGAGCAGTACTTC
cdr3_length: 13
clone_size: NA
j_call: TRBJ2-7
d_call: NA
v_call: TRBV12-3/TRBV12-4

cdr3_aa: CASSWQGGVEQFF
cdr3_nt: TGTGCCAGCAGTTGGCAGGGAGGGGTTGAGCAGTTCTTC
cdr3_length: 13
clone_size: NA
j_call: TRBJ2-1
d_call: TRBD2
v_call: TRBV27

cdr3_aa: CASSPGPNRGEQFF
cdr3_nt: TGCGCCAGCAGCCCGGGTCCGAATAGGGGGGAGCAGTTCTTC
cdr3_length: 14
clone_size: NA
j_call: TRBJ2-1
d_call: NA
v_call: TRBV5-1

cdr3_aa: CASSQDDRQPQHF
cdr3_nt: TGCGCCAGCAGCCAAGATGACAGGCAGCCCCAGCATTTT
cdr3_length: 13
clone_size: NA
j_call: TRBJ1-5
d_call: NA
v_call: TRBV4-3

cdr3_aa: CASSPYPTEAFF
cdr3_nt: TGTGCCAGCAGCCCTTATCCCACTGAAGCTTTCTTT
cdr3_length: 12
clone_size: NA
j_call: TRBJ1-1
d_call: NA
v_call: TRBV7-9

cdr3_aa: CASSSHTTGGKDEQYF
cdr3_nt: TGCGCCAGCAGCTCGCATACTACAGGTGGTAAGGACGAGCAGTACTTC
cdr3_length: 16
clone_size: NA
j_call: TRBJ2-7
d_call: NA
v_call: TRBV5-1

cdr3_aa: CASSTDRNYGYTF
cdr3_nt: TGTGCCAGCAGCACGGACAGGAACTATGGCTACACCTTC
cdr3_length: 13
clone_size: many
j_call: TRBJ1-2
d_call: TRBD1
v_call: TRBV5-1

cdr3_aa: CSAESGRISSYEQYF
cdr3_nt: TGCAGTGCCGAATCTGGCCGGATCAGCTCCTACGAGCAGTACTTC
cdr3_length: 15
clone_size: few
j_call: TRBJ2-7
d_call: NA
v_call: TRBV20-1

cdr3_aa: CASGWGQQVEQYF
cdr3_nt: TGCGCCAGCGGGTGGGGCCAGCAAGTCGAGCAGTACTTC
cdr3_length: 13
clone_size: once
j_call: TRBJ2-7
d_call: NA
v_call: TRBV5-1

cdr3_aa: CASSPSWGTGELFF
cdr3_nt: TGTGCCAGCAGCCCAAGTTGGGGGACCGGGGAGCTGTTTTTT
cdr3_length: 14
clone_size: NA
j_call: TRBJ2-2
d_call: NA
v_call: TRBV7-3

cdr3_aa: CASSPTGLYTEAFF
cdr3_nt: TGTGCCAGCAGCCCCACCGGGTTGTACACTGAAGCTTTCTTT
cdr3_length: 14
clone_size: NA
j_call: TRBJ1-1
d_call: NA
v_call: TRBV7-6

cdr3_aa: CASRTRGGNTEAFF
cdr3_nt: TGTGCCAGCAGGACTCGTGGAGGGAACACTGAAGCTTTCTTT
cdr3_length: 14
clone_size: NA
j_call: TRBJ1-1
d_call: NA
v_call: TRBV5-6

cdr3_aa: CSVALGTNYGYTF
cdr3_nt: TGCAGCGTTGCTCTGGGGACCAACTATGGCTACACCTTC
cdr3_length: 13
clone_size: few
j_call: TRBJ1-2
d_call: NA
v_call: TRBV29-1

cdr3_aa: CASSFGSGGRDEQFF
cdr3_nt: TGCGCCAGCAGCTTTGGTAGCGGGGGGCGGGATGAGCAGTTCTTC
cdr3_length: 15
clone_size: few
j_call: TRBJ2-1
d_call: TRBD2
v_call: TRBV5-1

cdr3_aa: CAISESSRGREQFF
cdr3_nt: TGTGCCATCAGTGAGTCTTCTAGGGGGCGAGAGCAGTTCTTC
cdr3_length: 14
clone_size: many
j_call: TRBJ2-1
d_call: TRBD1
v_call: TRBV10-3

cdr3_aa: CASSQEVGGQGAYGYTF
cdr3_nt: TGTGCCAGCAGCCAAGAAGTAGGCGGACAGGGGGCTTATGGCTACACCTTC
cdr3_length: 17
clone_size: few
j_call: TRBJ1-2
d_call: TRBD1
v_call: TRBV4-2

cdr3_aa: CAILEGAGGLETQYF
cdr3_nt: TGTGCCATCCTGGAGGGGGCGGGGGGGCTGGAGACCCAGTACTTC
cdr3_length: 15
clone_size: few
j_call: TRBJ2-5
d_call: TRBD2
v_call: TRBV12-3/TRBV12-4

cdr3_aa: CASSQATAGYNEQFF
cdr3_nt: TGTGCCAGCAGCCAAGCTACTGCGGGCTACAATGAGCAGTTCTTC
cdr3_length: 15
clone_size: NA
j_call: TRBJ2-1
d_call: NA
v_call: TRBV3-1

cdr3_aa: CSAYWGGLLNTGELFF
cdr3_nt: TGCAGTGCGTACTGGGGTGGCCTTTTAAACACCGGGGAGCTGTTTTTT
cdr3_length: 16
clone_size: NA
j_call: TRBJ2-2
d_call: NA
v_call: TRBV20-1

cdr3_aa: CASSLGDYGEQYF
cdr3_nt: TGTGCCAGCAGCTTAGGGGACTACGGCGAGCAGTACTTC
cdr3_length: 13
clone_size: many
j_call: TRBJ2-7
d_call: TRBD2
v_call: TRBV7-6

cdr3_aa: CASSPRPGGRTGELFF
cdr3_nt: TGTGCCAGCAGTCCTAGGCCGGGAGGTCGCACCGGGGAGCTGTTTTTT
cdr3_length: 16
clone_size: few
j_call: TRBJ2-2
d_call: TRBD2
v_call: TRBV27

cdr3_aa: CASSLAAGGLEQFF
cdr3_nt: TGTGCCAGCAGTTTAGCAGCGGGGGGCCTTGAGCAGTTCTTC
cdr3_length: 14
clone_size: NA
j_call: TRBJ2-1
d_call: TRBD2
v_call: TRBV27

cdr3_aa: CASSLEGGFYSPLHF
cdr3_nt: TGTGCCAGCAGTTTAGAGGGGGGTTTCTATTCACCCCTCCACTTT
cdr3_length: 15
clone_size: NA
j_call: TRBJ1-6
d_call: NA
v_call: TRBV12-3/TRBV12-4

cdr3_aa: CSVRLSSYEQYF
cdr3_nt: TGCAGCGTTCGATTAAGCTCCTACGAGCAGTACTTC
cdr3_length: 12
clone_size: many
j_call: TRBJ2-7
d_call: NA
v_call: TRBV29-1

cdr3_aa: CVTREGNAEAFF
cdr3_nt: TGCGTCACCCGGGAAGGGAATGCTGAAGCTTTCTTT
cdr3_length: 12
clone_size: NA
j_call: TRBJ1-1
d_call: NA
v_call: TRBV5-1

cdr3_aa: CASRLQVAGGYTF
cdr3_nt: TGTGCCAGCAGGTTACAGGTGGCGGGAGGCTACACCTTC
cdr3_length: 13
clone_size: NA
j_call: TRBJ1-2
d_call: NA
v_call: TRBV28

cdr3_aa: CASSVATGTSSYEQYF
cdr3_nt: TGTGCCAGCAGCGTCGCTACCGGGACTAGTTCATACGAGCAGTACTTC
cdr3_length: 16
clone_size: NA
j_call: TRBJ2-7
d_call: TRBD2
v_call: TRBV9

cdr3_aa: CASSPSPDGFEKLFF
cdr3_nt: TGTGCCAGCAGCCCGTCACCGGACGGTTTTGAAAAACTGTTTTTT
cdr3_length: 15
clone_size: many
j_call: TRBJ1-4
d_call: NA
v_call: TRBV9

cdr3_aa: CAGRIGQGSYGYTF
cdr3_nt: TGTGCCGGCAGAATCGGACAGGGGAGCTATGGCTACACCTTC
cdr3_length: 14
clone_size: NA
j_call: TRBJ1-2
d_call: TRBD1
v_call: TRBV2

cdr3_aa: CASSHPDRGPSYNSPLHF
cdr3_nt: TGTGCCAGCAGCCACCCGGACAGGGGTCCCTCCTATAATTCACCCCTCCACTTT
cdr3_length: 18
clone_size: NA
j_call: TRBJ1-6
d_call: TRBD1
v_call: TRBV5-5

cdr3_aa: CASSPPGTSEETQYF
cdr3_nt: TGCGCCAGCAGCCCACCCGGGACTAGCGAAGAGACCCAGTACTTC
cdr3_length: 15
clone_size: NA
j_call: TRBJ2-5
d_call: TRBD2
v_call: TRBV4-1

cdr3_aa: CTSTSSGRRSNTEAFF
cdr3_nt: TGTACCAGCACCTCATCAGGGCGCAGGTCGAACACTGAAGCTTTCTTT
cdr3_length: 16
clone_size: NA
j_call: TRBJ1-1
d_call: NA
v_call: TRBV7-9

cdr3_aa: CASSLARGLNTEAFF
cdr3_nt: TGTGCCAGCAGTTTAGCGCGGGGTCTGAATACTGAAGCTTTCTTT
cdr3_length: 15
clone_size: many
j_call: TRBJ1-1
d_call: NA
v_call: TRBV12-3/TRBV12-4

cdr3_aa: CASSNDRGTDTQYF
cdr3_nt: TGTGCCAGCAGCAACGACAGGGGCACAGATACGCAGTATTTT
cdr3_length: 14
clone_size: many
j_call: TRBJ2-3
d_call: TRBD1
v_call: TRBV28

cdr3_aa: CSVEGLAGAPDTQYF
cdr3_nt: TGCAGCGTTGAAGGACTAGCGGGGGCGCCGGATACGCAGTATTTT
cdr3_length: 15
clone_size: NA
j_call: TRBJ2-3
d_call: TRBD2
v_call: TRBV29-1

cdr3_aa: CSARSSGGDQETQYF
cdr3_nt: TGCAGTGCTAGGTCGAGCGGGGGAGACCAAGAGACCCAGTACTTC
cdr3_length: 15
clone_size: many
j_call: TRBJ2-5
d_call: TRBD2
v_call: TRBV20-1

cdr3_aa: CSARGALVDEQFF
cdr3_nt: TGCAGTGCTAGAGGGGCTCTAGTGGATGAGCAGTTCTTC
cdr3_length: 13
clone_size: NA
j_call: TRBJ2-1
d_call: NA
v_call: TRBV20-1

cdr3_aa: CASSSDSRRTTGELFF
cdr3_nt: TGCGCCAGCAGCTCGGACAGCCGGAGAACCACCGGGGAGCTGTTTTTT
cdr3_length: 16
clone_size: few
j_call: TRBJ2-2
d_call: NA
v_call: TRBV5-1

cdr3_aa: CASMALFGYTF
cdr3_nt: TGTGCCAGCATGGCCTTGTTTGGCTACACCTTC
cdr3_length: 11
clone_size: NA
j_call: TRBJ1-2
d_call: NA
v_call: TRBV12-3/TRBV12-4

cdr3_aa: CASSLTAGNSNQPQHF
cdr3_nt: TGTGCCAGCAGCTTAACAGCAGGAAATAGCAATCAGCCCCAGCATTTT
cdr3_length: 16
clone_size: NA
j_call: TRBJ1-5
d_call: NA
v_call: TRBV5-5

cdr3_aa: CASSRRGQNIQYF
cdr3_nt: TGTGCCAGCAGCCGCAGGGGTCAAAACATTCAGTACTTC
cdr3_length: 13
clone_size: many
j_call: TRBJ2-4
d_call: NA
v_call: TRBV14

cdr3_aa: CASRSMYFGEQYF
cdr3_nt: TGTGCCAGCAGATCGATGTACTTCGGTGAGCAGTACTTC
cdr3_length: 13
clone_size: NA
j_call: TRBJ2-7
d_call: NA
v_call: TRBV2

cdr3_aa: CASNKHPRQGPAYEQYF
cdr3_nt: TGTGCCAGCAATAAACACCCGAGACAGGGACCCGCCTACGAGCAGTACTTC
cdr3_length: 17
clone_size: NA
j_call: TRBJ2-7
d_call: TRBD1
v_call: TRBV2

cdr3_aa: CSVERNLANTGELFF
cdr3_nt: TGCAGCGTTGAGAGAAACCTCGCGAACACCGGGGAGCTGTTTTTT
cdr3_length: 15
clone_size: NA
j_call: TRBJ2-2
d_call: NA
v_call: TRBV29-1

cdr3_aa: CASSITGTGGPNEKLFF
cdr3_nt: TGTGCCAGCAGCATCACCGGGACAGGGGGACCTAATGAAAAACTGTTTTTT
cdr3_length: 17
clone_size: NA
j_call: TRBJ1-4
d_call: TRBD1
v_call: TRBV7-2

cdr3_aa: CASSLGEYNYEQYF
cdr3_nt: TGTGCCAGCAGCCTGGGGGAATACAACTACGAGCAGTACTTC
cdr3_length: 14
clone_size: many
j_call: TRBJ2-7
d_call: NA
v_call: TRBV4-2